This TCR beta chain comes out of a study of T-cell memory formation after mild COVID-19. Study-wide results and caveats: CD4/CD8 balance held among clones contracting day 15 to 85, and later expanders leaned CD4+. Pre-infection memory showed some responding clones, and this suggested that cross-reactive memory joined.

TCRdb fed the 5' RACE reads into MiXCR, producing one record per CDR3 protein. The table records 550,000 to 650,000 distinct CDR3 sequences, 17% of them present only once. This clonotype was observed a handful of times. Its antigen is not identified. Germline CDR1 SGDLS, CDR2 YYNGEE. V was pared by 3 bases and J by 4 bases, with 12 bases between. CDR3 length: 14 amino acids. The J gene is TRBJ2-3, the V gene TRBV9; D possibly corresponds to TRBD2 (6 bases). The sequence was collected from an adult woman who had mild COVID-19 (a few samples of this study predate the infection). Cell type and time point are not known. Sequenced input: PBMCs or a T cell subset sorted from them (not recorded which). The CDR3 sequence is CASSGLARADTQYF. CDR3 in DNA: TGTGCCAGCAGCGGCCTAGCGAGGGCAGATACGCAGTATTTT. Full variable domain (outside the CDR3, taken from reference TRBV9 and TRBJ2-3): DSGVTQTPKHLITATGQRVTLRCSPRSGDLSVYWYQQSLDQGLQFLIQYYNGEERAKGNILERFSAQQFPDLHSELNLSSLELGDSALYFCASSGLARADTQYFGPGTRLTVL.